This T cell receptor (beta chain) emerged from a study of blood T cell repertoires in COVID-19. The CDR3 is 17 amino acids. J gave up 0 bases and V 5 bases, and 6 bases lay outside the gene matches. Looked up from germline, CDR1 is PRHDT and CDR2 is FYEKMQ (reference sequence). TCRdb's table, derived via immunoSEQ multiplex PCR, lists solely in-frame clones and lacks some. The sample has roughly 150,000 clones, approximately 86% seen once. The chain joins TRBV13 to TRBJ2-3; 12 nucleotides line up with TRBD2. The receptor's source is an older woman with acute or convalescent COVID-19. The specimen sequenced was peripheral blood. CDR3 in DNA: TGTGCCAGCAGCCCAACTAGCGGGGGGACGAGCACAGATACGCAGTATTTT. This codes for CASSPTSGGTSTDTQYF.